This T cell receptor (beta chain) was identified during a study of cytomegalovirus exposure and HLA in healthy donors. Germline-derived CDR1 and CDR2 are SGHNT and YENEEA. With 2 bases removed from V and 4 bases from J, the gap between germline ends came to 5 bases. The CDR3 has 12 amino acids. PCR involved 60 Vbeta and 13 Jbeta primers. Using immunoSEQ multiplex PCR, the repertoire was profiled, and TCRdb retains in-frame clones only, with some absent. The profile covers 65,000 to 85,000 clones, with 86% appearing a single time and roughly 2% taken by the ten largest. Regarding this clone: The target antigen is unknown.

Study-wide results and limits: Later, TCR association rates were found to vary by HLA locus, highest for DRB1 and lowest for HLA-C. Later analysis suggested most CMV-associated TCR beta chains were HLA-restricted.

The chain joins TRBV11-3 to TRBJ2-5; no clear D. The TCR sequence derives from a young woman in good health and CMV-seronegative. Sequencing was carried out using PBMCs. Here the CDR3 reads CASSLSVETQYF. In nucleotides, the CDR3 is TGTGCCAGCAGCTTATCGGTAGAGACCCAGTACTTC.